This T cell receptor beta chain emerged from a study of CD8 T cells in Susac syndrome. The CDR3 is 16 amino acids. V lost 5 bases to trimming and J lost 12 bases; unmatched junction nucleotides: 18. Germline assignment: CDR1 SGHVS and CDR2 FNYEAQ. Sequencing of TCR beta was performed on blood CD8+ and CD4+ T cells. It was treatment-naive patients with stable or active relapsing-remitting disease who made up the multiple sclerosis controls. Negative isolation was used for CD8+ and CD4+ T cells, and FACS enrichment was applied to TEMRA cells. Random-hexamer reverse transcription was applied to roughly 0.5 to 1 ug RNA. Amplification of TCR beta CDR3 spanned 54 Vbeta and 13 Jbeta via immunoSEQ multiplex PCR. From the immunoSEQ multiplex PCR reads, TCRdb called clonotypes with MiXCR, one entry per CDR3 protein. The data contain about 210,000 distinct CDR3 sequences, 95% of them singletons.

The sequencing sample was made of CD4+ T cells from PBMCs. The sequence came from a human donor with multiple sclerosis. V and J are TRBV7-6 and TRBJ2-1, with 8 bases that match TRBD2. The chain's CDR3 is CASSLREGGATFGQFF. In DNA, the CDR3 is TGTGCCAGCAGCCTCCGGGAGGGCGGGGCCACCTTTGGGCAGTTCTTC.